A selection of T cell receptor beta chains follows, all from one sample in a study of Ad26.COV2.S vaccination and SARS-CoV-2 variants. Here immunoSEQ multiplex PCR was the method, and the copy in TCRdb shows in-frame clones only, minus some. The profile covers about 350,000 clones, with 65% to 90% appearing a single time and around 11% taken by the ten largest. Sequencing was performed on peripheral blood, taken in a trial of Ad26.COV2.S vaccine versus placebo. All receptors derive from a person aged 18-65 years who received the Ad26.COV2.S COVID-19 vaccine or a placebo. CDR3s include the opening cysteine and the closing phenylalanine or tryptophan. D genes are given only for firm matches. The size entry is marked missing in some rows and otherwise reads once, few, many or a size class.

. | TRBJ1-2 | . | TRBV29-1 | TGCAGCGTTGATTCCCAGGGTAGCGGCTACACCTTC | CSVDSQGSGYTF
. | TRBJ2-5 | TRBD1 | TRBV6-5 | TGTGCCAGCAGACCTACTCCGGGACAGGAGAGGACCCAGTACTTC | CASRPTPGQERTQYF
. | TRBJ2-5 | TRBD2 | TRBV6-5 | TGTGCCAGCAGTTACTCTGGGAGGGCTGGGGAGACCCAGTACTTC | CASSYSGRAGETQYF
. | TRBJ2-1 | . | TRBV7-8 | TGTGCCAGCAGCTCATATAGGGGGGGTCTAGCCACCTACAATGAGCAGTTCTTC | CASSSYRGGLATYNEQFF
. | TRBJ1-1 | . | TRBV5-1 | TGCGCCAGCAGCTTGGGTTCGGCGAACACTGAAGCTTTCTTT | CASSLGSANTEAFF
. | TRBJ2-4 | TRBD1 | TRBV2 | TGTGCCAGCAGGTCGGGACAGGGAAAAAACATTCAGTACTTC | CASRSGQGKNIQYF
few | TRBJ2-3 | . | TRBV9 | TGTGCCAGCAGAAGTTTTAGCGGAGGGGATACGCAGTATTTT | CASRSFSGGDTQYF
. | TRBJ2-3 | . | TRBV11-2 | TGTGCCAGCAGCTTTAGCGGACAGGCCACCCGGGGAGATACGCAGTATTTT | CASSFSGQATRGDTQYF
. | TRBJ2-7 | . | TRBV11-3 | TGTGCCAGCAGCTTAGATCGGTTCTCCTACGAGCAGTACTTC | CASSLDRFSYEQYF
. | TRBJ2-6 | TRBD1 | TRBV7-2 | TGTGCCAGCAGTCGATCGGGACAGACCAACTCTGGGGCCAACGTCCTGACTTTC | CASSRSGQTNSGANVLTF
. | TRBJ2-5 | . | TRBV10-3 | TGTGCCATCACCGTGGGATGGGGAGAGACCCAGTACTTC | CAITVGWGETQYF
. | TRBJ2-3 | . | TRBV6-6 | TGTGCCAGCACCCAGGAGCGGTCCCCCATTACGCAGTATTTT | CASTQERSPITQYF
few | TRBJ2-4 | TRBD1 | TRBV2 | TGTGCCAGCAACCTGGACAGGGGTTGGGACATTCAGTACTTC | CASNLDRGWDIQYF
. | TRBJ2-3 | TRBD1 | TRBV7-2 | TGTGCCAGCAGCTTGGGACAGTCCACAGATACGCAGTATTTT | CASSLGQSTDTQYF
. | TRBJ1-4 | . | TRBV15 | TGTGCCACCAACCAAGCCCCCCAACACCGGACTAATGAAAAACTGTTTTTT | CATNQAPQHRTNEKLFF
. | TRBJ2-7 | TRBD1 | TRBV19 | TGTGCCAGTAAACCCGGACAGGGTTACTACGAGCAGTACTTC | CASKPGQGYYEQYF
once | TRBJ2-1 | TRBD2 | TRBV5-6 | TGTGCCAGCAGCTTGGGTAGGGGTAAAGCGGGAGACTACAATGAGCAGTTCTTC | CASSLGRGKAGDYNEQFF
. | TRBJ1-3 | . | TRBV28 | TGTGCCAGCAGTCTTGGATATGAGGGATTGGCAAACACCATATATTTT | CASSLGYEGLANTIYF
. | TRBJ1-1 | . | TRBV5-1 | TGCGCCAGCAGCGCAGGCCTCACGACAGGTTTAGGGGCTGAAGCTTTCTTT | CASSAGLTTGLGAEAFF
. | TRBJ2-1 | TRBD2 | TRBV5-4 | TGTGCCAGCAGCCCTACTAGCGGGAGGGCCGGTGAGCAGTTCTTC | CASSPTSGRAGEQFF
. | TRBJ2-2 | TRBD1 | TRBV24-1 | TGTGCCACCAGTCCCGACAGGGGCTGGAACACCGGGGAGCTGTTTTTT | CATSPDRGWNTGELFF
. | TRBJ1-1 | TRBD1 | TRBV18 | TGTGCCAGCTCACCCCCGGGACAGGGCCCCTATGAAGCTTTCTTT | CASSPPGQGPYEAFF
. | TRBJ1-3 | . | TRBV3-1/TRBV3-2 | TGTGCCAGCAGCCAAGTTGATGGAAACACCATATATTTT | CASSQVDGNTIYF
. | TRBJ2-1 | . | TRBV11-2 | TGTGCCAGCAGCTTAGGGGATGGCTTAGGGCCCGACAATGAGCAGTTCTTC | CASSLGDGLGPDNEQFF
. | TRBJ1-4 | TRBD1 | TRBV5-5 | TGTGCCAGCAGCGATCCAGGGACAGGGAGGGAAAAACTGTTTTTT | CASSDPGTGREKLFF
few | TRBJ1-2 | TRBD1 | TRBV19 | TGTGCCAGTATACCGACGGGACAGTACTATGGCTACACCTTC | CASIPTGQYYGYTF
few | TRBJ2-7 | TRBD1 | TRBV5-1 | TGCGCCAGCAGCACTGGATCCTTGGGACAGCCGAGCTCCTACGAGCAGTACTTC | CASSTGSLGQPSSYEQYF
. | TRBJ2-1 | TRBD2 | TRBV19 | TGTGCCAGTACCGCCAGAATAGCGGGGGAACGTGAGCAGTTCTTC | CASTARIAGEREQFF
. | TRBJ2-3 | . | TRBV5-1 | TGCGCCAGCAGCTTGGATGGGACCCCGACAGATACGCAGTATTTT | CASSLDGTPTDTQYF
. | TRBJ2-5 | TRBD2 | TRBV3-1/TRBV3-2 | TGTGCCAGCAGCCTCGGGGGGGGCTTCTCAGAGACCCAGTACTTC | CASSLGGGFSETQYF
. | TRBJ2-5 | . | TRBV21-1 | TGTGCCAGTGATGGGTCCTCGCAAGAGACCCAGTACTTC | CASDGSSQETQYF
. | TRBJ2-1 | TRBD2 | TRBV4-3 | TGCGCCAGCAGCCAAGGTTGGGGTAGCGGGAGAAGAAATGAGCAGTTCTTC | CASSQGWGSGRRNEQFF